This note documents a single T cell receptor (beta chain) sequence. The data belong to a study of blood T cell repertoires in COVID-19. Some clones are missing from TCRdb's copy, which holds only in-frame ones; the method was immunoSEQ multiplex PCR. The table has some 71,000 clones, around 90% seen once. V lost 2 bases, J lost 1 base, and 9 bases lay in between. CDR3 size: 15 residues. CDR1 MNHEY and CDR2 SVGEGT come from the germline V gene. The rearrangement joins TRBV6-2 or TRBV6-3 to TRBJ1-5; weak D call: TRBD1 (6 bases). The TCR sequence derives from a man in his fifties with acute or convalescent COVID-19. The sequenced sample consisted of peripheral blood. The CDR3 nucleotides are TGTGCCAGCAGTTACAACAGGGACAGCAATCAGCCCCAGCATTTT. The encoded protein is CASSYNRDSNQPQHF.